The entry below gives a single T cell receptor (beta chain) sequence along with its context. Its antigen is as yet unknown. Time point of the sample: newly diagnosed GD, antithyroid drugs for less than 3 months. PBMC-extracted RNA yielded the TCR library. Those enrolled as patients came out of an endocrinology department in Xi'an, China. This sample stems from a study of regulatory T cells in long-lasting Graves disease. Across the whole study: Graves' patients, newly diagnosed, had taken antithyroid drugs under 3 months.

According to the study, TCR beta libraries were built with iRepertoire HTBI primers and CDR3-region Arm-PCR. TCRdb used MiXCR to reprocess the multiplex PCR reads, holding one entry per CDR3 protein. The repertoire holds 440,000 or so distinct CDR3 sequences, with 14% to 15% as singletons. Study outcomes and limitations: A limited number of samples was an acknowledged limitation.

Trimming shortened V by 6 bases and J by 4 bases, and 18 bases separated the two germline ends. In germline, CDR1 is DFQATT, CDR2 SNEGSKA (reference sequence). CDR3 length: 15 amino acids. The same sample was also used in a study of T cells in Graves' hyperthyroidism and ophthalmopathy. That study reports: Aged 18 to 65, the patients had hyperthyroidism that was newly diagnosed and had lasted under 2 months.

The genes are TRBV20-1 and TRBJ1-4, with TRBD1 as a possible D gene (6 bases). The material was peripheral blood mononuclear cells (PBMCs), obtained at new diagnosis, from a patient treated with antithyroid drugs. The TCR originated in a woman in her 30s with Graves disease. Written as DNA, the CDR3 is TGCAGTGCACTATTAACAGGGTTGAGTAATGAAAAACTGTTTTTT. As protein: CSALLTGLSNEKLFF.